The sequence of this T cell receptor (beta chain) was determined in a study of T cells in Graves' hyperthyroidism and ophthalmopathy. Study results and limitations: Blood also held most thyroid clonotypes expanded beyond 0.001.

A word on this clonotype: The target antigen is unknown.

Patients aged 18 to 65 had newly diagnosed hyperthyroidism lasting under 2 months. For the diagnoses, clinical symptoms, serum thyroxine and TRAb, thyroid ultrasound and orbital computed tomography were used. Amplification of TCR beta CDR3 regions used RNA as the template. Carried out on the TCR CDR3, a first-round RT-PCR used the HTBI primer set. MiXCR, applied by TCRdb to the multiplex PCR reads, yields one record per CDR3 protein. The top ten hold less than 40% of the sample, which has nearly 750,000 distinct CDR3 sequences, around a third seen once. The CDR3 runs 11 residues. Deletions cut 4 bases from V and 2 bases from J, with 6 bases between. Germline assignment: CDR1 SQVTM and CDR2 ANQGSEA.

This receptor was obtained from a woman aged 40 to 55 with Graves' hyperthyroidism. The chain couples TRBV29-1 to TRBJ2-7, with no clear D. Sequencing was done on a sample of blood. The CDR3 DNA reads TGCAGCGTTGGCAGGACCTACGAGCAGTACTTC. It is translated as CSVGRTYEQYF.